This T cell receptor beta chain was retrieved from a study of regulatory T cells in long-lasting Graves disease. Across the whole study: Under 3 months of antithyroid drugs had been taken by newly diagnosed Graves' patients.

This clonotype was seen more than once but under ten times. Just one base apart from a much larger clone, this may be a read error. Indicated time point: newly diagnosed GD, antithyroid drugs for less than 3 months. After RNA was extracted from PBMCs, the TCR library was made from it. Library construction for TCR beta used iRepertoire HTBI primers and Arm-PCR of CDR3 regions. One entry per CDR3 protein, called by TCRdb with MiXCR from the multiplex PCR reads. The sample lists roughly 420,000 distinct CDR3 sequences, about a sixth occurring once. This receptor was identified in a female donor with Graves disease. Here the sequenced sample was peripheral blood mononuclear cells (PBMCs), taken at new diagnosis, from a patient treated with antithyroid drugs.

CDR3 loop: CASSEEGQGDGNNEQFF. Here the CDR3 DNA reads TGTGCCAGCAGTGAGGAGGGCCAGGGCGATGGGAACAATGAGCAGTTCTTC. V gene TRBV6-1 combines with J gene TRBJ2-1; the D gene is possibly TRBD2 (6 bases). The germline V and J ends were trimmed by 3 bases and 5 bases, with 20 bases remaining between them. The CDR3 sequence is 17 residues long. The germline V gene has CDR1 MNHNS and CDR2 SASEGT.